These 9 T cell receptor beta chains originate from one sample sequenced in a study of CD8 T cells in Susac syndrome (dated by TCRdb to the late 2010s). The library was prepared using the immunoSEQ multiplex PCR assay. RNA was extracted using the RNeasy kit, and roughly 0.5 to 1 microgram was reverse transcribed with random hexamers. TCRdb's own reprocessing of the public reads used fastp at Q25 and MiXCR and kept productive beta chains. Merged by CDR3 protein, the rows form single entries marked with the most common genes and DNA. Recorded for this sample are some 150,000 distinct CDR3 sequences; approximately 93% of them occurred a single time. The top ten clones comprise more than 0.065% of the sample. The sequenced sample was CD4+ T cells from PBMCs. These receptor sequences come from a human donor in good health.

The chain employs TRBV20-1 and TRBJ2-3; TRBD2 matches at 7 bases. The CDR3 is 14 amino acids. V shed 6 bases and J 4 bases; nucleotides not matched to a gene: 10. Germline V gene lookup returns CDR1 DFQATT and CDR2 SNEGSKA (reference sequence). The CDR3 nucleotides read TGCAGTGCCAAAACTAGCGTTAGCGCAGATACGCAGTATTTT. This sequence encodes CSAKTSVSADTQYF.

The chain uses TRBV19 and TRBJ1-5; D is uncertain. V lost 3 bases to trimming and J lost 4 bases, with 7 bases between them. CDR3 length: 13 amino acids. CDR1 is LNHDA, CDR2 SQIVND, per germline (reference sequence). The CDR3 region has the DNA TGTGCCAGTAGTATTGCTTGGAATCAGCCCCAGCATTTT. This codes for CASSIAWNQPQHF.

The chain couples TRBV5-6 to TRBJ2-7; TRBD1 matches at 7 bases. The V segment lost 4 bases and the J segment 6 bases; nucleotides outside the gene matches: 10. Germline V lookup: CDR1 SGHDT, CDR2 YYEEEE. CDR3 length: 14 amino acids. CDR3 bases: TGTGCCAGCAGCGGGACGGGACAGCTTGGCGAGCAGTACTTC. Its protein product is CASSGTGQLGEQYF.

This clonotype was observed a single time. The CDR3 loop reads CASSLVSGSGTGELFF. CDR3 nucleotides: TGTGCCAGCAGCTTAGTTAGCGGGAGTGGCACCGGGGAGCTGTTTTTT. The J gene is TRBJ2-2, the V gene TRBV11-3; 9 bases are a match to TRBD2. The trim removed 1 base at V and 4 bases at J, leaving 4 bases unmatched. This CDR3 is built from 16 residues. Looked up from germline, CDR1 is SGHNT and CDR2 is YENEEA.

The CDR3 here is CSARGTGSGNTIYF. DNA of the CDR3: TGCAGTGCTAGGGGGACAGGGTCAGGAAACACCATATATTTT. The V gene is TRBV20-1, the J gene TRBJ1-3; 9 nucleotides agree with TRBD1. This CDR3 spans 14 amino acids. The ends lost 3 bases at V and 4 bases at J; junction bases unmatched: 4. Germline V gene sequence: CDR1 DFQATT, CDR2 SNEGSKA (reference sequence).

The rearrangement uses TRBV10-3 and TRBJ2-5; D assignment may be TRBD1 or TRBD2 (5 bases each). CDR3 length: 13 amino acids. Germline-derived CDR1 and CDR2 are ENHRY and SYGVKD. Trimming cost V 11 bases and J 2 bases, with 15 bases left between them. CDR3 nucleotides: TGTGCCTCCCGACAGACTACACAAGAGACCCAGTACTTC. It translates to CASRQTTQETQYF.

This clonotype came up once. The DNA for the CDR3 is TGTGCCAGCAGCTGGAGGGCAGGTCCGCGTGCCCAGCATTTT. It yields the protein CASSWRAGPRAQHF. The chain links TRBV5-6 to TRBJ1-5; D unresolved. The CDR3 totals 14 residues. The germline gives CDR1 SGHDT, CDR2 YYEEEE. The germline V and J ends were trimmed by 3 bases and 11 bases, with 18 bases remaining between them.

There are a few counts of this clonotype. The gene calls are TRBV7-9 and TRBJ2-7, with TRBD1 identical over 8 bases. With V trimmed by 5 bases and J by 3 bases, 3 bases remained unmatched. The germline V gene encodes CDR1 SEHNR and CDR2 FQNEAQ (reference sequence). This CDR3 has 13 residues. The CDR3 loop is CASSRDRSYEQYF. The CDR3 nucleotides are TGTGCCAGCAGCCGGGACAGGAGCTACGAGCAGTACTTC.

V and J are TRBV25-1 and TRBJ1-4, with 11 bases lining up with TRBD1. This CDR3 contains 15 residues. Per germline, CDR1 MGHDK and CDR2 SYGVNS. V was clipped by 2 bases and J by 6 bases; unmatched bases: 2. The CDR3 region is CASSEGGQGDEKLFF. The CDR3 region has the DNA TGTGCCAGCAGTGAAGGGGGACAGGGGGATGAAAAACTGTTTTTT.